This T cell receptor (beta chain) was identified during a study of blood T cell repertoires in COVID-19. Study in general: COVID-19 samples from acute and convalescent phases originated in the United States, Italy and Spain. T cells, B-cell-depleted T cells, or PBMCs provided the cDNA or gDNA that served as material.

As processed by the authors: Researchers report that nucleated cell counts were estimated from reference gene primer amplification. Measured with immunoSEQ multiplex PCR; TCRdb has only the in-frame clones, and not every one. The V and J calls and clone size come from that table; D and trimming were worked out from the DNA. The sample holds about 75,000 clones, approximately 88% seen once. The specimen was peripheral blood. This clonotype was obtained from a woman aged 45-65 years with acute or convalescent COVID-19.

This CDR3 reads CASSQPRGLGGNTIYF. In DNA form, the CDR3 reads TGCGCCAGCAGTCAACCCAGGGGGCTAGGTGGAAACACCATATATTTT. The chain recombines TRBV23-1 with TRBJ1-3; 8 bases are shared with TRBD1. TRBV23-1 is an open reading frame, and its role is uncertain. Trimming at V came to 2 bases and at J to 3 bases, leaving 6 bases not matched to a gene. The CDR3 spans 16 residues.